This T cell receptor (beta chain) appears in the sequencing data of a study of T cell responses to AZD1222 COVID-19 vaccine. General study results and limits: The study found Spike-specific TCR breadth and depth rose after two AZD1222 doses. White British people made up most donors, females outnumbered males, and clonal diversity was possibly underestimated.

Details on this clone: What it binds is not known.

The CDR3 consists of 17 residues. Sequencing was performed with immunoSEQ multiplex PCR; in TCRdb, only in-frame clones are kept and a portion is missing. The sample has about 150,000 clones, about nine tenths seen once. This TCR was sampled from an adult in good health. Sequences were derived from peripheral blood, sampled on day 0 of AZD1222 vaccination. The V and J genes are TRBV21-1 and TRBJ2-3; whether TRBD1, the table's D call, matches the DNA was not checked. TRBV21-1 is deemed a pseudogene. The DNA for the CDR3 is TGTGCCAGCAGCTACCTCAGGACAGGGGAGGCGACAGATACGCAGTATTTT. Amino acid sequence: CASSYLRTGEATDTQYF.